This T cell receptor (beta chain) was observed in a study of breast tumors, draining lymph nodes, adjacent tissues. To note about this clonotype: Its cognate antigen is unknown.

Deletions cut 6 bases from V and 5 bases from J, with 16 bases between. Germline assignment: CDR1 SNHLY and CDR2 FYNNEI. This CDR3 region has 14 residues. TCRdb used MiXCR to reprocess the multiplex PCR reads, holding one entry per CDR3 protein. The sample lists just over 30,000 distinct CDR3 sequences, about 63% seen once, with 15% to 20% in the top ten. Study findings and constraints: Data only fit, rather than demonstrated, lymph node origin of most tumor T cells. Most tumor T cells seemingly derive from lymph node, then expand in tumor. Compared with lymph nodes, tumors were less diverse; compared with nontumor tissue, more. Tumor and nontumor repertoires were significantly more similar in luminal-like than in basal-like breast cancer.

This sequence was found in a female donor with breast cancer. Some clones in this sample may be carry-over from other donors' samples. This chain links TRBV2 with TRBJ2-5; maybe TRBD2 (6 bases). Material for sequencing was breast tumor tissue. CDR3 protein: CASRSYYGRETQYF. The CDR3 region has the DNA TGTGCCAGCAGGTCTTACTATGGGAGGGAGACCCAGTACTTC.